Shown below are 26 T cell receptor beta chains from a single sample sequenced in a study of blood T cell repertoires in COVID-19. This table comes from immunoSEQ multiplex PCR, and its TCRdb copy is limited to in-frame clones, with some not included. The data contain approximately 50,000 clones, under 90% of them seen just once; the ten biggest clones take up 7% to 9%. Sample: peripheral blood. The receptors derive from an elderly man with active or convalescent COVID-19.

The chain has TRBV7-9 and TRBJ2-7, with D possibly being TRBD2 (6 bases). V gave up 5 bases and J gave up 4 bases, with 12 bases separating them. This CDR3 is 13 amino acids long. From germline, CDR1 is SEHNR and CDR2 FQNEAQ (reference sequence). The CDR3: CASSLGGFYEQYF. In DNA form, the CDR3 reads TGTGCCAGCAGCCTTGGGGGGTTTTACGAGCAGTACTTC. The variable domain in full, with the rest retrieved from reference TRBV7-9 and TRBJ2-7, is DTGVSQNPRHKITKRGQNVTFRCDPISEHNRLYWYRQTLGQGPEFLTYFQNEAQLEKSRLLSDRFSAERPKGSFSTLEIQRTEQGDSAMYLCASSLGGFYEQYFGPGTRLTVT.

V gene TRBV19 combines with J gene TRBJ2-2; TRBD2 matches at 11 bases. CDR3 size: 17 residues. The junction had 7 bases not matched to a gene; V was cut back by 6 bases and J by 1 base. Germline lookup yields CDR1 LNHDA and CDR2 SQIVND (reference sequence). In DNA, the CDR3 is TGTGCCAGTAGGGTTAGACTAGCGGGGTTGAACACCGGGGAGCTGTTTTTT. Amino acid sequence: CASRVRLAGLNTGELFF.

The chain employs TRBV5-1 and TRBJ2-2; D perhaps matches TRBD2 (5 bases). Germline-derived CDR1 and CDR2 are SGHRS and YFSETQ. V lost 7 bases, J lost 1 base, and 11 bases lay in between. The CDR3 consists of 14 residues. The CDR3 is CASRMGRNTGELFF. The CDR3, as DNA: TGCGCCAGCCGAATGGGGAGGAACACCGGGGAGCTGTTTTTT.

This chain joins TRBV2 and TRBJ2-3, with a possible D match to TRBD1 (6 bases). Trimming cost V 6 bases and J 2 bases, with 12 bases left between them. Germline V gene sequence: CDR1 SNHLY, CDR2 FYNNEI. The CDR3 loop spans 14 amino acids. CDR3 DNA: TGTGCCAGCAGGGACAGACAGCCCACAGATACGCAGTATTTT. Residues: CASRDRQPTDTQYF.

This chain links TRBV19 with TRBJ1-6; possible D gene TRBD1, 6 bases. The CDR3 is 14 residues long. Looked up from germline, CDR1 is LNHDA and CDR2 is SQIVND (reference sequence). V was clipped by 5 bases and J by 10 bases, with 15 bases between them. The CDR3 sequence: CASSQQGRNSPLHF. As DNA, the CDR3 is TGTGCCAGTAGTCAACAGGGAAGGAACTCACCCCTCCACTTT. The full variable domain, completed using reference TRBV19 and TRBJ1-6, is DGGITQSPKYLFRKEGQNVTLSCEQNLNHDAMYWYRQDPGQGLRLIYYSQIVNDFQKGDIAEGYSVSREKKESFPLTVTSAQKNPTAFYLCASSQQGRNSPLHFGNGTRLTVT.

The genes are TRBV27 and TRBJ2-2; 12 bases are a match to TRBD2. The germline V gene encodes CDR1 MNHEY and CDR2 SMNVEV (reference sequence). Trimming removed 2 bases from V and 6 bases from J; junction bases left unmatched: 7. The CDR3 sequence is 17 residues long. The CDR3 loop is CASSLRRTSGVPGELFF. The CDR3 nucleotides are TGTGCCAGCAGTTTACGGCGGACTAGCGGGGTCCCCGGGGAGCTGTTTTTT.

The chain links TRBV4-3 to TRBJ1-4; tentatively, D is TRBD1 (5 bases). The CDR3 covers 17 residues. Looked up from germline, CDR1 is LGHNA and CDR2 is YSLEER. Trimming removed 0 bases from V and 7 bases from J, with 18 bases in between. DNA for the CDR3: TGCGCCAGCAGCCAAGATAGGTCCCGGGGGGGTTTTGAAAAACTGTTTTTT. It yields the protein CASSQDRSRGGFEKLFF.

The chain combines TRBV7-2 with TRBJ1-2, with D perhaps TRBD1 (6 bases). Trimming pared 1 base from V and 4 bases from J, leaving 10 bases between. CDR1 is SGHTA, CDR2 FQGNSA, per germline. There are 14 residues in the CDR3. For the CDR3, the DNA is TGTGCCAGCAGCTTAGGGGTAGGGGGCTATGGCTACACCTTC. Translating it yields CASSLGVGGYGYTF.

The chain has TRBV19 and TRBJ1-3, with 9 bases matching TRBD1. The CDR3 consists of 16 residues. V trimming: 5 bases; J trimming: 2 bases; junction bases outside the gene matches: 7. Germline values: CDR1 LNHDA, CDR2 SQIVND (reference sequence). CDR3 region: CASSFGTGKTGNTIYF. DNA of the CDR3: TGTGCCAGTAGTTTCGGGACAGGGAAGACTGGAAACACCATATATTTT.

V is TRBV15 and J is TRBJ1-1; 7 nucleotides align to TRBD1. Germline loops: CDR1 LNHNV, CDR2 YYDKDF (reference sequence). J lost 11 bases, V lost 2 bases, and 11 bases had no gene match. This CDR3 has 14 residues. CDR3 protein: CATSRIDTPGGAFF. CDR3 DNA: TGTGCCACCAGCAGAATAGATACCCCAGGGGGGGCTTTCTTT.

In this sample, this clone turned up a few times. This chain links TRBV7-3 with TRBJ2-2, with D possibly being TRBD1 (7 bases). V lost 5 bases and J 5 bases, leaving 15 bases between the germline ends. From germline, CDR1 is SGHTA and CDR2 FQGTGA. CDR3 length equals 15 residues. The CDR3 bases are TGTGCCAGCAGCCTGAGACAGGGAGGAACCGGGGAGCTGTTTTTT. It yields the protein CASSLRQGGTGELFF.

The V call is TRBV5-1, the J call TRBJ1-4, with D possibly TRBD1 on 5 matching bases. The CDR3 covers 15 residues. Trimming shortened V by 6 bases and J by 2 bases, and 14 bases separated the two germline ends. Germline V lookup: CDR1 SGHRS, CDR2 YFSETQ. CDR3 in amino acids: CASNQGIGTNEKLFF. CDR3 coding DNA: TGCGCCAGCAACCAGGGAATAGGGACTAATGAAAAACTGTTTTTT.

The V and J genes are TRBV5-5 and TRBJ1-5; TRBD1 might be the D (6 bases). Trimming removed 4 bases at V and 6 bases at J, with 17 bases between. Germline loops: CDR1 SGHKS, CDR2 YYEKEE (reference sequence). The CDR3 is 15 amino acids. In nucleotides, the CDR3 is TGTGCCAGCAGCCGCGGACAGACCTTCGGTCAGCCCCAGCATTTT. Translating gives CASSRGQTFGQPQHF.

The chain uses TRBV19 and TRBJ2-1, with D possibly being TRBD2 (5 bases). The CDR3 loop spans 12 amino acids. Between the trimmed V and J ends, which lost 3 bases and 12 bases, there was a span of 12 bases. Germline V gives CDR1 LNHDA, CDR2 SQIVND (reference sequence). CDR3 in amino acids: CASSIFPEGQFF. The CDR3 coding sequence is TGTGCCAGTAGTATTTTCCCCGAGGGGCAGTTCTTC.

The chain links TRBV18 to TRBJ1-5, with 11 positions matching TRBD1. This CDR3 contains 15 residues. The V gene's germline CDR1 is KGHSH and CDR2 LQKENI. The V and J ends lost 3 bases and 4 bases, in that order; junction bases with no gene match: 2. CDR3 protein: CASSPGTGGNQPQHF. In DNA, the CDR3 is TGTGCCAGCTCACCGGGGACAGGGGGAAATCAGCCCCAGCATTTT.

This clone is a singleton in its sample. The rearrangement joins TRBV12-3 or TRBV12-4 to TRBJ2-7, with D possibly being TRBD1 (5 bases). V shed 5 bases and J shed 3 bases, with 11 bases lying between them. The CDR3 extends over 13 amino acids. CDR3 sequence (DNA): TGTGCCAGCAGTATCAGGGTGGGCTACGAGCAGTACTTC. Protein sequence: CASSIRVGYEQYF.

In its sample, this clone was seen once. CDR3 sequence reads: CASRYADKLGETQYF. Here the CDR3 DNA reads TGTGCCAGCAGATACGCTGACAAGCTGGGCGAGACCCAGTACTTC. V and J are TRBV21-1 and TRBJ2-5; TRBD1 is the table's D call, not checked against the DNA. TRBV21-1 constitutes a pseudogene. This CDR3 comprises 15 residues.

The CDR3 DNA follows: TGTGCCAGTAGTGACGGGGTTTGGTTCGAGCAGTACTTC. Protein sequence: CASSDGVWFEQYF. The chain couples TRBV19 to TRBJ2-7; D is perhaps TRBD2 (5 bases). V lost 5 bases and J 6 bases, leaving 14 bases between the germline ends. Germline lookup yields CDR1 LNHDA and CDR2 SQIVND (reference sequence). The CDR3 is 13 residues long.

V is TRBV5-1 and J is TRBJ2-6; D is unresolved. Germline V lookup: CDR1 SGHRS, CDR2 YFSETQ. The CDR3 covers 15 residues. Trimming removed 3 bases from V and 0 bases from J, with 7 bases in between. The CDR3 nucleotides read TGCGCCAGCAGCTCCGTTATCTCTGGGGCCAACGTCCTGACTTTC. Translation gives CASSSVISGANVLTF.

This chain links TRBV4-3 with TRBJ2-1; 7 bases fit TRBD2. Germline V gene sequence: CDR1 LGHNA, CDR2 YSLEER. This CDR3 region has 15 residues. V dropped 4 bases and J dropped 2; count of bases not matched to a gene: 5. The CDR3 nucleotides read TGCGCCAGCAGCCCCGGGGGGAGGACCTACAATGAGCAGTTCTTC. Protein: CASSPGGRTYNEQFF.

This chain links TRBV7-2 with TRBJ2-1; no clear D gene. This CDR3 contains 16 residues. From germline, CDR1 is SGHTA and CDR2 FQGNSA. The ends were cut back, 5 bases at V and 0 bases at J, with 14 bases in the middle. The CDR3 sequence is CASSPEPRSSYNEQFF. CDR3 bases: TGTGCCAGCAGCCCCGAACCCCGGAGCTCCTACAATGAGCAGTTCTTC.

The chain joins TRBV2 to TRBJ1-5, with TRBD1 matching 8 bases. This CDR3 contains 14 residues. Germline CDR1 is SNHLY and CDR2 is FYNNEI. J lost 7 bases, V lost 5 bases, and 7 bases had no gene match. The CDR3: CASSYGQGAQPQHF. In nucleotides, the CDR3 is TGTGCCAGCAGTTACGGACAGGGAGCCCAGCCCCAGCATTTT.

This clone was found a few times. The V and J genes are TRBV18 and TRBJ1-3; D remains unclear. The CDR3 is 13 residues long. The germline V gene encodes CDR1 KGHSH and CDR2 LQKENI. Trimming stripped 5 bases from V and 4 bases from J, with 9 bases between. This CDR3 is CASSILEGNTIYF. The CDR3 DNA follows: TGTGCCAGCTCAATACTTGAAGGAAACACCATATATTTT.

This clone was counted a few times. The chain recombines TRBV28 with TRBJ2-3; D remains unclear. CDR3 length: 14 residues. V was trimmed by 8 bases and J by 6 bases, leaving 18 bases between them. Germline CDR1 reads MDHEN; CDR2 reads SYDVKM. The CDR3 nucleotides are TGTGCCAGCTCCCGAACAGCTTCCTGGGATACGCAGTATTTT. As protein: CASSRTASWDTQYF.

The chain links TRBV11-2 to TRBJ2-3, with 12 bases identical to TRBD2. From germline, CDR1 is SGHAT and CDR2 FQNNGV. The CDR3 consists of 18 residues. Trimming took 1 base from V and 1 from J; bases not matched to a gene: 6. The CDR3 nucleotides read TGTGCCAGCAGCTTAGGACCTAGCGGGGGGGATCGCACAGATACGCAGTATTTT. The encoded protein is CASSLGPSGGDRTDTQYF.

The chain has TRBV4-1 and TRBJ1-2; 11 bases match TRBD1. The CDR3 extends over 13 amino acids. J was trimmed by 8 bases and V by 4 bases; bases with no gene match: 3. Germline-derived CDR1 and CDR2 are MGHRA and YSYEKL. The CDR3 sequence: CASSPGTGGGYTF. CDR3 in DNA: TGCGCCAGCAGCCCCGGGACAGGGGGAGGCTACACCTTC.